The present TCR beta chain was sequenced within a study of cytotoxic CD8 clonotypes in ibrutinib-treated CLL. Study context: IGHV unmutated 17 to 18; relapsed/refractory 11 to 12; treatment-naive approximately 16. The response samples were taken once patients had been treated for a median of about 12 months, range 6 to 36.

TCRdb keeps only in-frame clones here, not all; method: immunoSEQ multiplex PCR. The sample holds around 30,000 clones; 57% are singletons and the top ten take 5% to 6%. Trimming removed 5 bases from V and 8 bases from J, with 12 bases in between. CDR1 LNHDA and CDR2 SQIVND come from the germline V gene (reference sequence). CDR3 size: 12 residues. Findings and caveats of the study: Baseline clonality exceeded age-matched healthy donors and tracked circulating CD8+ T-cell counts.

A remark on this clone: What it binds is unknown.

The source was PBMCs, collected before ibrutinib treatment. This clonotype was obtained from a human donor with chronic lymphocytic leukemia. The rearrangement uses TRBV19 and TRBJ1-2, with D possibly TRBD1 on 5 matching bases. CDR3 sequence: CASSLGALGYTF. Here the CDR3 DNA reads TGTGCCAGTAGTCTAGGGGCATTAGGCTACACCTTC.